This entry lists 5 T cell receptor beta chains sequenced from one sample in a study of OX40 agonist ivuxolimab in advanced cancers. Profiling relied on immunoSEQ multiplex PCR, and the TCRdb table lists in-frame clones only, not all of them. The table shows around 86,000 clones, with roughly 84% occurring only once. Sequenced here: CD4+ or CD8+ T cells sorted from blood, sampled in a trial of the OX40 agonist ivuxolimab. The source is an adult with an advanced solid tumor such as melanoma, head and neck, liver or kidney cancer.

CDR3 protein: CASSDLGQGAYNSPLHF. The CDR3 nucleotides are TGTGCCAGCAGTGATCTCGGACAGGGGGCCTATAATTCACCCCTCCACTTT. This chain links TRBV25-1 with TRBJ1-6, with 10 bases identical to TRBD1. Germline V gives CDR1 MGHDK, CDR2 SYGVNS. With 3 bases clipped from V and 2 bases from J, the junction kept 4 bases outside the gene matches. This CDR3 region has 17 residues.

The J gene is TRBJ2-1, the V gene TRBV25-1, with no clear D. This CDR3 region has 15 residues. CDR1 and CDR2 (germline): MGHDK, SYGVNS. V lost 0 bases, J lost 0 bases, and 6 bases lay in between. CDR3 nucleotides: TGTGCCAGCAGTGAATATCGGAGCTCCTACAATGAGCAGTTCTTC. This gives the protein CASSEYRSSYNEQFF.

The rearrangement links TRBV27 to TRBJ2-1; the match to TRBD1 covers 7 bases. This CDR3 has 16 amino acids. Per the germline V gene, CDR1 is MNHEY and CDR2 is SMNVEV (reference sequence). Trimming cost V 7 bases and J 5 bases; bases outside gene matches: 14. CDR3 protein: CASKQRTGTVNNEQFF. CDR3 DNA: TGTGCCAGCAAACAAAGAACCGGGACAGTAAACAATGAGCAGTTCTTC.

The rearrangement uses TRBV6-1 and TRBJ1-3, with D unresolved. The CDR3 extends over 15 amino acids. Germline CDR1 MNHNS, CDR2 SASEGT. V was cut by 4 bases and J by 0 bases, with 10 bases left in between. This CDR3 reads CASSVEGRSGNTIYF. The CDR3 DNA is TGTGCCAGCAGTGTCGAGGGCCGCTCTGGAAACACCATATATTTT.

The V call is TRBV21-1, the J call TRBJ2-7; TRBD2, as called in the table, went unchecked against the DNA. TRBV21-1 is assigned pseudogene status. CDR3 length equals 16 residues. For the CDR3, the DNA is TGTGCCAGCAGCAAAAAGAGCGGTCCACCCCGCTACGAGCAGTACGTC. It yields the protein CASSKKSGPPRYEQYV.